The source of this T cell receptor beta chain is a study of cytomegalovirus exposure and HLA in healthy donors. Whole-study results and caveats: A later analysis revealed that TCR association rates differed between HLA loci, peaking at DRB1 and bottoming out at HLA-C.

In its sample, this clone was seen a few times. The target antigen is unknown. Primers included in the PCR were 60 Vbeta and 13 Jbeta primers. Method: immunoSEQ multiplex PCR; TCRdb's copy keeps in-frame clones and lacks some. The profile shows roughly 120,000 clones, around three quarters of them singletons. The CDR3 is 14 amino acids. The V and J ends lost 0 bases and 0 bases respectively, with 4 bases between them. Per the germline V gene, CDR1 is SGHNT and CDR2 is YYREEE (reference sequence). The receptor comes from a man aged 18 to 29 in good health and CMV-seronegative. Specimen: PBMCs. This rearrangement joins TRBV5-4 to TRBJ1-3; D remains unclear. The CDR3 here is CASSLGSSGNTIYF. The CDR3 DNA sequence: TGTGCCAGCAGCTTGGGTAGCTCTGGAAACACCATATATTTT.